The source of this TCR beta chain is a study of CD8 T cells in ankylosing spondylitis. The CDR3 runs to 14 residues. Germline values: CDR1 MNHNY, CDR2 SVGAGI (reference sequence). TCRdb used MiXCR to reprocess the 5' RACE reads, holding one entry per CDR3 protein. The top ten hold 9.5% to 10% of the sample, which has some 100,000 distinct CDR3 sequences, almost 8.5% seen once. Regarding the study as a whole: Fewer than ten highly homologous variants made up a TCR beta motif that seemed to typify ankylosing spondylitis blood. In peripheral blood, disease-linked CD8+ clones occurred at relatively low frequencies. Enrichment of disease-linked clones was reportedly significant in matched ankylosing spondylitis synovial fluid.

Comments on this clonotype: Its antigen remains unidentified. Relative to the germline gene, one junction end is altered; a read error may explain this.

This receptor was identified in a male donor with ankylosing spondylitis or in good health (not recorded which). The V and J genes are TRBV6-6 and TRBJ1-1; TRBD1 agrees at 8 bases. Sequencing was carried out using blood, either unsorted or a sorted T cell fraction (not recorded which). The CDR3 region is CAGSSGQGYTEAFF. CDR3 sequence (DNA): TGTGCCGGCAGTTCCGGACAGGGTTACACTGAAGCTTTCTTT.